These 12 T cell receptor beta chains originate from one sample sequenced in a study of cytomegalovirus exposure and HLA in healthy donors. The PCR had 60 Vbeta and 13 Jbeta primers. Generated by immunoSEQ multiplex PCR, the TCRdb table keeps only in-frame clones and is missing some. The table includes 210,000 or so clones, about three quarters detected once. Sequenced input: PBMCs. The receptors stem from a woman between 25 and 40 years old in good health and CMV-seropositive.

This sequence joins TRBV28 and TRBJ2-1; TRBD2 might be the D (7 bases). This CDR3 contains 13 residues. With 8 bases removed from V and 2 bases from J, the gap between germline ends came to 10 bases. Germline V gene sequence: CDR1 MDHEN, CDR2 SYDVKM. As DNA, the CDR3 is TGTGCCAGCGGGGGGGCCGCCTACAATGAGCAGTTCTTC. Protein sequence: CASGGAAYNEQFF.

Of note for this clone: Because it lacks the conserved phenylalanine or tryptophan at the end, this CDR3 is likely a read error. No DNA is shown, since the ends of the CDR3 on it are uncertain; the CDR3 is the one TCRdb lists. The V gene is TRBV5-3, the J gene TRBJ1-1. TRBV5-3 is assigned to the ORF class and has an uncertain function. The length of the CDR3 is 8 amino acids, counting both ends. CDR3 sequence reads: CARSRTWI.

This clone was counted once. The genes are TRBV25-1 and TRBJ2-2, with TRBD1 as a possible D gene (6 bases). Trimming cost V 6 bases and J 4 bases, with 6 bases left between them. Germline V lookup: CDR1 MGHDK, CDR2 SYGVNS. This CDR3 is built from 12 residues. CDR3 nucleotides: TGTGCCAGCAGCAGGGGCACCGGGGAGCTGTTTTTT. It specifies CASSRGTGELFF.

As DNA, the CDR3 is TGTGCCAGCAGCGCCTTTTTAACGCGGCACGAGCAGTACTTC. Translation gives CASSAFLTRHEQYF. The chain carries TRBV9 and TRBJ2-7, with D hard to call. Germline CDR1 is SGDLS and CDR2 is YYNGEE. V was cut by 3 bases and J by 5 bases, with 15 bases left in between. The length of the CDR3 is 14 residues.

J is TRBJ2-5 and V is TRBV28; tentatively, D is TRBD2 (7 bases). V lost 1 base, J lost 5 bases, and 17 bases lay in between. This CDR3 is 16 amino acids long. Germline V gene sequence: CDR1 MDHEN, CDR2 SYDVKM. CDR3 loop: CASSLSAGAVWETQYF. The CDR3 coding sequence is TGTGCCAGCAGTTTATCTGCGGGGGCGGTCTGGGAGACCCAGTACTTC.

This chain links TRBV2 with TRBJ1-4; TRBD1 matches 7 bases. Germline CDR1 and CDR2: SNHLY and FYNNEI. This CDR3 spans 15 amino acids. After removal of 5 bases from V and 7 bases from J, the junction contained 10 bases not matched to a gene. CDR3 protein: CASSPSTGDSEKLFF. The CDR3 region has the DNA TGTGCCAGCAGTCCGAGTACAGGGGATAGTGAAAAACTGTTTTTT.

The V gene is TRBV5-4, the J gene TRBJ2-3; D unclear. Germline CDR1 reads SGHNT; CDR2 reads YYREEE (reference sequence). V gave up 0 bases and J gave up 3 bases, with 5 bases separating them. The CDR3 spans 13 residues. The CDR3 sequence is CASSLVVTDTQYF. In DNA form, the CDR3 reads TGTGCCAGCAGCTTGGTAGTAACAGATACGCAGTATTTT.

This clone was counted only a few times. The V call is TRBV5-4, the J call TRBJ1-1, with D possibly matching TRBD1 (5 bases). CDR1 and CDR2 from the germline V gene are SGHNT and YYREEE (reference sequence). The V and J ends lost 3 bases and 5 bases respectively, with 14 bases between them. This CDR3 has 14 amino acids. The CDR3 coding sequence is TGTGCCAGCAGCTCCGACGCGGGGGTAACTGAAGCTTTCTTT. Amino acids: CASSSDAGVTEAFF.

The chain recombines TRBV2 with TRBJ2-7; 8 bases line up with TRBD1. CDR1 and CDR2 (germline): SNHLY, FYNNEI. V trimming: 6 bases; J trimming: 7 bases; junction bases outside the gene matches: 14. The CDR3 covers 15 residues. The CDR3 DNA sequence: TGTGCCAGCAGGGCCATGGCAGACAGGGGATGGGAGCAGTACTTC. Protein: CASRAMADRGWEQYF.

This clone was seen only once. V gene TRBV7-9 combines with J gene TRBJ1-2; 8 positions match TRBD1. J gave up 6 bases and V 3 bases, and 9 bases lay outside the gene matches. Germline-derived CDR1 and CDR2 are SEHNR and FQNEAQ (reference sequence). The CDR3 has 15 residues. The DNA for the CDR3 is TGTGCCAGCAGCTTTCCTCAGGGGGCGATGGATGGCTACACCTTC. Residues: CASSFPQGAMDGYTF. The full variable domain, with the rest looked up from reference TRBV7-9 and TRBJ1-2, is DTGVSQNPRHKITKRGQNVTFRCDPISEHNRLYWYRQTLGQGPEFLTYFQNEAQLEKSRLLSDRFSAERPKGSFSTLEIQRTEQGDSAMYLCASSFPQGAMDGYTFGSGTRLTVV.

On this clone itself: The same CDR3 also results from other DNA sequences found in this sample. The V and J genes are TRBV7-2 and TRBJ1-1, with D possibly matching TRBD1 (5 bases). The germline gives CDR1 SGHTA, CDR2 FQGNSA. V gave up 0 bases and J gave up 4 bases, with 9 bases separating them. The CDR3 consists of 14 residues. The CDR3 region has the DNA TGTGCCAGCAGCTTAGCCCAGGGAGGCACTGAAGCTTTCTTT. It is translated as CASSLAQGGTEAFF.

The rearrangement joins TRBV11-3 to TRBJ2-1; 8 bases match TRBD2. Trimming took 1 base from V and 2 from J; bases not matched to a gene: 4. Per germline, CDR1 SGHNT and CDR2 YENEEA. The CDR3 is 16 residues long. CDR3 residues: CASSLGSGGTYNEQFF. The CDR3 DNA sequence: TGTGCCAGCAGCTTAGGGAGCGGGGGAACCTACAATGAGCAGTTCTTC.